This record concerns one T cell receptor (beta chain) sequence. Its matching antigen is unknown. No DNA is given; TCRdb re-called the 5' RACE reads and lists each CDR3 protein once. The sample holds about half a million distinct CDR3 sequences. This specimen belongs to a study of T cells expressing NK-cell markers. Findings and limits, study-wide: For four donors, these clonotypes were likewise the leading ones in the CD3+CD56-NKG2C+ fraction.

The sample consisted of blood T cells: a sorted CD56 or NKG2C T cell subset, CD4+ or CD8+ T cells, or bulk PBMC T cells (not recorded which). This receptor was identified in a woman between 45 and 60 years old in good health.

The CDR3 sequence is CASSSGGERTQYF. This chain joins TRBV6-5 and TRBJ2-5; TCRdb selects TRBD1, and the lack of DNA leaves this call unchecked. Germline V gene lookup returns CDR1 MNHEY and CDR2 SVGAGI. The length of the CDR3 is 13 residues.